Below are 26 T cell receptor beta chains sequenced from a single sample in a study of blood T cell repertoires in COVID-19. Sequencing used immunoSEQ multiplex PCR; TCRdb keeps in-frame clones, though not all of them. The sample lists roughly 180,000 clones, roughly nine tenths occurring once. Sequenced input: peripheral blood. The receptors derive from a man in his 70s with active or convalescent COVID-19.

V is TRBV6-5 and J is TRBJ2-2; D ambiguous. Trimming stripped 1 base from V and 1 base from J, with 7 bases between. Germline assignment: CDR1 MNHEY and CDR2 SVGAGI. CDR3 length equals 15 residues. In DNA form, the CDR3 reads TGTGCCAGCAGTTACTGGGCAAAGAACACCGGGGAGCTGTTTTTT. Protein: CASSYWAKNTGELFF.

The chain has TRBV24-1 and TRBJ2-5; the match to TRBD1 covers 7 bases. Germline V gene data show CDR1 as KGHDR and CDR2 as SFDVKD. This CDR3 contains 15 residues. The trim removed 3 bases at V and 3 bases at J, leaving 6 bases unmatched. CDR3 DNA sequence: TGTGCCACCAGTGATGCGAGACAGGGTGAAGAGACCCAGTACTTC. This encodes CATSDARQGEETQYF.

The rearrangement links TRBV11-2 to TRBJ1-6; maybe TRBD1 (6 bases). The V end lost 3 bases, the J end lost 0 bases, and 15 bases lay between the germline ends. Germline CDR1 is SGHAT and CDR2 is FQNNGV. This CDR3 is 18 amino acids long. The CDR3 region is CASSFSGHQSSYNSPLHF. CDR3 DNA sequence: TGTGCCAGCAGCTTCTCGGGACACCAGAGCTCCTATAATTCACCCCTCCACTTT.

The CDR3 DNA reads as TGTGCCAGCAGCCAAGAAGTGTGGACTAGCGGGACCTACAATGAGCAGTTCTTC. Translating gives CASSQEVWTSGTYNEQFF. This sequence joins TRBV3-1 (or the pseudogene TRBV3-2) and TRBJ2-1; 12 bases align to TRBD2. Trimming at V came to 0 bases and at J to 2 bases, leaving 5 bases not matched to a gene. CDR3 length: 18 residues. From germline, CDR1 is LGHDT and CDR2 YNNKEL (reference sequence).

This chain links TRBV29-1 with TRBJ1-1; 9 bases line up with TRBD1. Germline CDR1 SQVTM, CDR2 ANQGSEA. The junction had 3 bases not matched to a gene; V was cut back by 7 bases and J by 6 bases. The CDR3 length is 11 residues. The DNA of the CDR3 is TGCAGCGGTACAGGGGGCTCTGAAGCTTTCTTT. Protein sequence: CSGTGGSEAFF. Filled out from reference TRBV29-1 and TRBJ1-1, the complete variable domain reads SAVISQKPSRDICQRGTSLTIQCQVDSQVTMMFWYRQQPGQSLTLIATANQGSEATYESGFVIDKFPISRPNLTFSTLTVSNMSPEDSSIYLCSGTGGSEAFFGQGTRLTVV.

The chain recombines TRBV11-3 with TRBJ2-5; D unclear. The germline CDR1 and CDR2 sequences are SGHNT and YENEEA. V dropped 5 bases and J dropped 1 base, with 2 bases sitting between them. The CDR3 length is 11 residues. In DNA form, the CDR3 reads TGTGCCAGCAGCCTCCAAGAGACCCAGTACTTC. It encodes CASSLQETQYF.

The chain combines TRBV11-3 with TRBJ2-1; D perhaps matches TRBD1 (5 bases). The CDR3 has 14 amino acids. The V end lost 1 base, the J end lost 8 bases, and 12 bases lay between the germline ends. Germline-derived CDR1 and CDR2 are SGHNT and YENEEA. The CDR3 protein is CASSLGATVDEQFF. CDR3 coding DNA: TGTGCCAGCAGCTTAGGAGCGACAGTCGATGAGCAGTTCTTC.

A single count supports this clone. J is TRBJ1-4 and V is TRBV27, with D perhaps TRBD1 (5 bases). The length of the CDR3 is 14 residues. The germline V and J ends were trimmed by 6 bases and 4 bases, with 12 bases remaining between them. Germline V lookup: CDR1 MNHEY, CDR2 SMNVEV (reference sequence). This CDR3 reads CASSQTALNEKLFF. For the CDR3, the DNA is TGTGCCAGCAGCCAGACAGCCCTTAATGAAAAACTGTTTTTT.

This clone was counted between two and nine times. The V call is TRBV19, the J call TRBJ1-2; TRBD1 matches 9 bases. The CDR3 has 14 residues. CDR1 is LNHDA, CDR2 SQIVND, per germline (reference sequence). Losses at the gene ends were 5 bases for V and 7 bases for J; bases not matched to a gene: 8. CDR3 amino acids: CASSSTGGVGGYTF. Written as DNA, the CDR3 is TGTGCCAGTAGTTCTACAGGGGGCGTCGGTGGCTACACCTTC.

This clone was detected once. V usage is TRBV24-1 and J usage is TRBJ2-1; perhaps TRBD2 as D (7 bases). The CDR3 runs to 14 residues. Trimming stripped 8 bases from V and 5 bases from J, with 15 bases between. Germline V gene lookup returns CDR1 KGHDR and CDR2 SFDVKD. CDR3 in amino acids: CATTVGGGNNEQFF. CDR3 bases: TGTGCCACCACGGTGGGGGGGGGCAACAATGAGCAGTTCTTC.

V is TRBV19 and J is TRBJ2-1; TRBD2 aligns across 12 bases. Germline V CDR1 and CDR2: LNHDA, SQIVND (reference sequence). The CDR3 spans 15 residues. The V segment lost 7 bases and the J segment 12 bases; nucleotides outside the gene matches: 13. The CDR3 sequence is CASTPTSGGHRSQFF. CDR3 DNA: TGTGCCAGTACCCCGACTAGCGGGGGCCATCGATCGCAGTTCTTC.

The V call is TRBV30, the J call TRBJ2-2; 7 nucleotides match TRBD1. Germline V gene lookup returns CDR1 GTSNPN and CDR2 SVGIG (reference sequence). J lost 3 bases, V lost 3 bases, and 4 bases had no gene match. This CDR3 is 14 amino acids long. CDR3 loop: CAWRTGSYTGELFF. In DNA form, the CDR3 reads TGTGCCTGGAGGACAGGGTCGTACACCGGGGAGCTGTTTTTT.

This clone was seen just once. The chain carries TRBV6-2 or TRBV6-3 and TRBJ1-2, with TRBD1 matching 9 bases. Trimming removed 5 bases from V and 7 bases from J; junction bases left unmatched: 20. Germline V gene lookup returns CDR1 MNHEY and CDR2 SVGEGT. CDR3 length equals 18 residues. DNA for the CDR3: TGTGCCAGCAGTCACCTACCGGGACAGGGCTCTTTAGTCGTTGGCTACACCTTC. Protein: CASSHLPGQGSLVVGYTF.

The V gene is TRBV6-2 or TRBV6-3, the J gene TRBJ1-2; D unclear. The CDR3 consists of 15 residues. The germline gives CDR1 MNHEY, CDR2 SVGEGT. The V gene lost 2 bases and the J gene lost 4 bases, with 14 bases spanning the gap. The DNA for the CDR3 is TGTGCCAGCAGTTACGGGAGATCCAATATCTATGGCTACACCTTC. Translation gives CASSYGRSNIYGYTF.

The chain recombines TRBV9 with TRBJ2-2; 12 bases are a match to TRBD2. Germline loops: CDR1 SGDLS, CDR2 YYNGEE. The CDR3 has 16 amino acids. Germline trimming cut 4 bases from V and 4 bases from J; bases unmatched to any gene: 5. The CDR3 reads CASSPSGLAGTGELFF. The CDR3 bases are TGTGCCAGCAGCCCTTCGGGACTAGCGGGCACCGGGGAGCTGTTTTTT. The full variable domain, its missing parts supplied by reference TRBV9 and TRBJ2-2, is DSGVTQTPKHLITATGQRVTLRCSPRSGDLSVYWYQQSLDQGLQFLIQYYNGEERAKGNILERFSAQQFPDLHSELNLSSLELGDSALYFCASSPSGLAGTGELFFGEGSRLTVL.

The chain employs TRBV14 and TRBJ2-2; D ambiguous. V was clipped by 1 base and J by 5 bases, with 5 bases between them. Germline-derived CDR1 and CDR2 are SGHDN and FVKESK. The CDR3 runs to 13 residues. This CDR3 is CASSQVMTGELFF. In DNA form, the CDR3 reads TGTGCCAGCAGCCAAGTTATGACCGGGGAGCTGTTTTTT.

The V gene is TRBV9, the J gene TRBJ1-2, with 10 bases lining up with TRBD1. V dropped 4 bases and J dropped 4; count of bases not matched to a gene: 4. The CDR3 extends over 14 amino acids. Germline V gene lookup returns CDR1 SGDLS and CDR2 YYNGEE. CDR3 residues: CASSRTGGTYGYTF. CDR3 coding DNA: TGTGCCAGCAGCAGGACAGGGGGGACCTATGGCTACACCTTC.

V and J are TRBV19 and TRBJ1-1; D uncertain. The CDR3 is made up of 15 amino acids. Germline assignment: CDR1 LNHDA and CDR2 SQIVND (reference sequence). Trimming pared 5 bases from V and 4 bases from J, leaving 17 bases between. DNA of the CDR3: TGTGCCAGTAGTGAATTCTGGAGGGTGAGCACTGAAGCTTTCTTT. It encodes CASSEFWRVSTEAFF.

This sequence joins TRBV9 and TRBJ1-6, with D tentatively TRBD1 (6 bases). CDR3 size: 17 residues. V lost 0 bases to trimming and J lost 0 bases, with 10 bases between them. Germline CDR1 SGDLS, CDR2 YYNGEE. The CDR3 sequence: CASSVGGPNSYNSPLHF. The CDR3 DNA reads TGTGCCAGCAGCGTAGGGGGGCCCAACTCCTATAATTCACCCCTCCACTTT.

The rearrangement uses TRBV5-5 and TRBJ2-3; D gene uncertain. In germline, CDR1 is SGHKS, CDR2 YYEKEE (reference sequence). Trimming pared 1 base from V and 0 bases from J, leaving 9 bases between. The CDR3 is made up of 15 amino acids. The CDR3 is CASSLWALSTDTQYF. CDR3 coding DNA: TGTGCCAGCAGCTTGTGGGCCCTAAGCACAGATACGCAGTATTTT.

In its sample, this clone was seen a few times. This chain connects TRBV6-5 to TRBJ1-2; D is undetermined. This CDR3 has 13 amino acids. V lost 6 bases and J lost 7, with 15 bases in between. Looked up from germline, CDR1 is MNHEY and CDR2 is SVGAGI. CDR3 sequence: CASRGVLPSGYTF. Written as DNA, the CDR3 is TGTGCCAGCAGAGGTGTGCTGCCTAGTGGCTACACCTTC.

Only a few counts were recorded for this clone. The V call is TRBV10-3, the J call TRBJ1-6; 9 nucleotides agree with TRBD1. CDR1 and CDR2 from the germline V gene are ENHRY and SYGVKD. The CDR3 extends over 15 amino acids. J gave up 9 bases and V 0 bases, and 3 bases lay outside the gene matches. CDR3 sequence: CAISESGDRASPLHF. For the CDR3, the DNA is TGTGCCATCAGTGAGTCGGGGGACAGGGCTTCACCCCTCCACTTT.

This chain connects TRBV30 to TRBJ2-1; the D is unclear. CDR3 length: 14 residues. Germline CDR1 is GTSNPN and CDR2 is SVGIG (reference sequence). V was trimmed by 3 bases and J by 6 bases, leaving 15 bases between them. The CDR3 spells CAWRTPGGLNEQFF. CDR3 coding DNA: TGTGCCTGGAGAACCCCCGGCGGCCTCAATGAGCAGTTCTTC.

The CDR3 protein is CASSPRHSGEQYF. The CDR3, as DNA: TGTGCCAGTAGTCCTCGACACTCGGGGGAGCAGTACTTC. The rearrangement joins TRBV19 to TRBJ2-7; possibly TRBD2 for D (5 bases). Germline CDR1 is LNHDA and CDR2 is SQIVND (reference sequence). This CDR3 is built from 13 residues. Trimming shortened V by 5 bases and J by 7 bases, and 15 bases separated the two germline ends.

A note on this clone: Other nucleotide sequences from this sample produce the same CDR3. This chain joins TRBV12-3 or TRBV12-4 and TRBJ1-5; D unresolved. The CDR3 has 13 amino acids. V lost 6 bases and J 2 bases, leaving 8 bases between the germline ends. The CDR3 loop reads CASSLLGNQPQHF. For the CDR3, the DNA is TGTGCCAGCAGCCTACTGGGCAATCAGCCCCAGCATTTT.

The CDR3 reads CASSSTGDYTEAFF. CDR3 DNA sequence: TGTGCCAGCAGTTCAACAGGGGACTACACTGAAGCTTTCTTT. The gene calls are TRBV28 and TRBJ1-1; 7 bases match TRBD1. The germline V gene has CDR1 MDHEN and CDR2 SYDVKM. With 4 bases clipped from V and 3 bases from J, the junction kept 5 bases outside the gene matches. The CDR3 consists of 14 residues.